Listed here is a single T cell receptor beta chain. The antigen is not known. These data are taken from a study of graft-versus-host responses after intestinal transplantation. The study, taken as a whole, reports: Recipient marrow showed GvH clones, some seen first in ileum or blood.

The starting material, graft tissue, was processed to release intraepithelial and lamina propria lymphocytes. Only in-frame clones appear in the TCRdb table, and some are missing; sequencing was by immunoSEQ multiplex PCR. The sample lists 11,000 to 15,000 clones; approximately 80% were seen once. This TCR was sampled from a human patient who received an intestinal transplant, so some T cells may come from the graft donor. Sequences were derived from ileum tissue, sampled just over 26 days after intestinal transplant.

The CDR3 reads CASILGGAGTDTQYF. The CDR3 bases are TGTGCCAGCATTCTTGGAGGGGCGGGCACAGATACGCAGTATTTT. The chain links TRBV28 to TRBJ2-3; D might be TRBD2 (6 bases). Between the trimmed V and J ends, which lost 7 bases and 1 base, there was a span of 15 bases. The CDR3 consists of 15 residues. Germline V gene data show CDR1 as MDHEN and CDR2 as SYDVKM.